This entry is about one T cell receptor (beta chain). The data were obtained in a study of cytomegalovirus exposure and HLA in healthy donors. The junction had 15 bases not matched to a gene; V was cut back by 2 bases and J by 4 bases. The CDR3 consists of 18 residues. Germline CDR1 SGHDT, CDR2 YYEEEE. The protocol was immunoSEQ multiplex PCR, while the TCRdb copy is restricted to in-frame clones and leaves out a portion. The table includes 60,000 to 80,000 clones, around four fifths detected once. This TCR came from a man aged 30 to 39 in good health and CMV-seronegative. The V call is TRBV5-6, the J call TRBJ2-7, with 10 bases aligning to TRBD1. Sequencing input: PBMCs. The DNA of the CDR3 is TGTGCCAGCAGCTTCGGCCTTGTTAGACAGGGGGCAATGTACGAGCAGTACGTC. Its protein is CASSFGLVRQGAMYEQYV.